This T cell receptor beta chain was identified in a study of shared clonotypes between healthy human individuals. On this clone itself: What it recognizes is unknown.

Each subset's genomic DNA was split evenly across several immunoSEQ plates. In the authors' workflow: ImmunoSEQ sequences covered only the junction and lacked quality scores; filtering therefore differed. Clones were sequenced by immunoSEQ multiplex PCR, and TCRdb holds only the in-frame ones, with some missing. D and trimming were read from the DNA, whereas the V and J calls and clone size are those reported in that table. The data show roughly 400,000 clones, about 97% seen once. Notes on the study in general: Rarefaction demonstrated incomplete sorted-subset sequencing despite large depth.

The CDR3 consists of 17 residues. Germline assignment: CDR1 MDHEN and CDR2 SYDVKM. V gave up 6 bases and J gave up 0 bases; unmatched junction bases: 11. The V and J genes are TRBV28 and TRBJ1-3; 7 bases agree with TRBD1. This clonotype originated in a man under 40 in good health. The sequenced sample was memory CD8+ T cells sorted from blood. Sample subset: CD45RO+ cells pooled with CCR7-negative TemRA cells. The CDR3 DNA sequence: TGTGCCAGCAGCAGCGGGACAGTCAGACTCTCTGGAAACACCATATATTTT. As protein: CASSSGTVRLSGNTIYF.